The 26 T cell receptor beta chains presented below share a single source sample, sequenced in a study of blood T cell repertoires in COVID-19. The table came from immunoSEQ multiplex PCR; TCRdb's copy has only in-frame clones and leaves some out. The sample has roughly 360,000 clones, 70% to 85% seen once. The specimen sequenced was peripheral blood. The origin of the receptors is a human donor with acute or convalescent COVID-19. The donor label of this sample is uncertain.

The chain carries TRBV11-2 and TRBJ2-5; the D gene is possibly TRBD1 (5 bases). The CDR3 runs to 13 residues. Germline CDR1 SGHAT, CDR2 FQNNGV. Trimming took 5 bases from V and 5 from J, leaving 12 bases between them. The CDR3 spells CASSRDRAETQYF. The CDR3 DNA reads TGTGCCAGCAGCCGCGACAGAGCTGAGACCCAGTACTTC.

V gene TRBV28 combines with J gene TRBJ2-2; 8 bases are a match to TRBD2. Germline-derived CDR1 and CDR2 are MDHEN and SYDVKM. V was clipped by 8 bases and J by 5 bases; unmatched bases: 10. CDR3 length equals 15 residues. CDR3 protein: CASRSIAGITGELFF. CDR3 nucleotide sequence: TGTGCCAGCCGATCCATAGCGGGGATTACCGGGGAGCTGTTTTTT. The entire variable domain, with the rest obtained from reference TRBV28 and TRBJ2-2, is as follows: DVKVTQSSRYLVKRTGEKVFLECVQDMDHENMFWYRQDPGLGLRLIYFSYDVKMKEKGDIPEGYSVSREKKERFSLILESASTNQTSMYLCASRSIAGITGELFFGEGSRLTVL.

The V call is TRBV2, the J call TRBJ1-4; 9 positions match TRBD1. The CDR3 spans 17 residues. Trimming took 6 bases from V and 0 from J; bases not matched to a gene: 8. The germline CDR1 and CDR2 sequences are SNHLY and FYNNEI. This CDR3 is CASRPDRGFATNEKLFF. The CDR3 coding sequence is TGTGCCAGCAGACCGGACAGGGGTTTTGCAACTAATGAAAAACTGTTTTTT.

The CDR3 DNA reads TGCGCCAGCAGCTTGTTTCCGGGGAACCAAGAGACCCAGTACTTC. Residues: CASSLFPGNQETQYF. The chain uses TRBV5-1 and TRBJ2-5; weak D call: TRBD2 (5 bases). The germline V and J ends were trimmed by 1 base and 0 bases, with 10 bases remaining between them. CDR1 SGHRS and CDR2 YFSETQ come from the germline V gene. This CDR3 spans 15 amino acids.

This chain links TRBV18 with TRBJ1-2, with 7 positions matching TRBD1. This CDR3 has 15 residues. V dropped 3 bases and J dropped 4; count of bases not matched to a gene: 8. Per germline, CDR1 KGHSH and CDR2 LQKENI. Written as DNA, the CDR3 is TGTGCCAGCTCACCCAACGACAGGGCCGGCTATGGCTACACCTTC. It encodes CASSPNDRAGYGYTF.

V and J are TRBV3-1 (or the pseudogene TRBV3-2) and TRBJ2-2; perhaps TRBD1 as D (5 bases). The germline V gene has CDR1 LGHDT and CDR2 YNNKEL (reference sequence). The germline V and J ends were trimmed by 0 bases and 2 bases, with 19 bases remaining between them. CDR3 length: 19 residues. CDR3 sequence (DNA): TGTGCCAGCAGCCAAGAAATTGGCGGCCAAGGGGATAACACCGGGGAGCTGTTTTTT. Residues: CASSQEIGGQGDNTGELFF.

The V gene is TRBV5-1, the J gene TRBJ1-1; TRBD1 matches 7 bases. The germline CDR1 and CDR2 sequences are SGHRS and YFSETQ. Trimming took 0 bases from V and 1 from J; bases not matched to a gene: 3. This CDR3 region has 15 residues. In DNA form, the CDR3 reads TGCGCCAGCAGCTTGGAGGCAGGGGGGAACACTGAAGCTTTCTTT. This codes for CASSLEAGGNTEAFF.

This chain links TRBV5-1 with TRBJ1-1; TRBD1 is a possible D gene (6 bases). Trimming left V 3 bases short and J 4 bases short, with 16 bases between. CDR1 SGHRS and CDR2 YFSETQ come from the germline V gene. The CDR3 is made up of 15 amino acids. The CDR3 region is CASSSSGVRGTEAFF. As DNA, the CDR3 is TGCGCCAGCAGCTCTTCAGGGGTTCGAGGCACTGAAGCTTTCTTT.

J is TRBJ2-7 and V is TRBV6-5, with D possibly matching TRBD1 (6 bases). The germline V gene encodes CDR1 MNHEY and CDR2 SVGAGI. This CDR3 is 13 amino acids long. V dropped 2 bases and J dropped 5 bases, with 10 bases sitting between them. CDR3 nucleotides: TGTGCCAGCAGTTACAGGGGGAGCCACGAGCAGTACTTC. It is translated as CASSYRGSHEQYF.

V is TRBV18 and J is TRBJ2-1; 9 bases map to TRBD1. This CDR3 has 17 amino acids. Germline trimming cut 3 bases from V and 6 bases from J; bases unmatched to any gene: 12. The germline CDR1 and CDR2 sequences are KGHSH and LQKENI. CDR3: CASSPTLQGAYVNEQFF. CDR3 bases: TGTGCCAGCTCACCTACCCTACAGGGGGCGTACGTCAATGAGCAGTTCTTC.

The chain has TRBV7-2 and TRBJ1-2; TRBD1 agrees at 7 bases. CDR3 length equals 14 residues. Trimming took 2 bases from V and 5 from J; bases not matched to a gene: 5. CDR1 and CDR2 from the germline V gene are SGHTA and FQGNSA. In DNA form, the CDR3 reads TGTGCCAGCAGCTTATTTCCAGGGGGGTATGGCTACACCTTC. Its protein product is CASSLFPGGYGYTF.

For the CDR3, the DNA is TGTGCCTGGAACGGACAGGGGAATTCACCCCTCCACTTT. Encoded protein: CAWNGQGNSPLHF. V usage is TRBV30 and J usage is TRBJ1-6; TRBD1 matches at 9 bases. CDR3 length: 13 residues. From germline, CDR1 is GTSNPN and CDR2 SVGIG (reference sequence). V trimming: 4 bases; J trimming: 7 bases; junction bases outside the gene matches: 2.

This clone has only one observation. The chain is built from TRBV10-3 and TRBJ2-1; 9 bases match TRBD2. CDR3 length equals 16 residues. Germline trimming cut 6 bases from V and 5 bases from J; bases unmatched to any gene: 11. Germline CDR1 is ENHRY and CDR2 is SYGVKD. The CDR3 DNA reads TGTGCCATCAGGGAGAGGGGCGGGAGGGGACACAATGAGCAGTTCTTC. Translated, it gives CAIRERGGRGHNEQFF.

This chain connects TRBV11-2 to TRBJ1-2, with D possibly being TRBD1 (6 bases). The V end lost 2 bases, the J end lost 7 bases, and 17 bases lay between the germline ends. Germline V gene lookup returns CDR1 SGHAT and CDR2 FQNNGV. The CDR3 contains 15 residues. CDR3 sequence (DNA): TGTGCCAGCAGCTTAAGGGTGACAGGAGGTGGTGGCTACACCTTC. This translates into CASSLRVTGGGGYTF.

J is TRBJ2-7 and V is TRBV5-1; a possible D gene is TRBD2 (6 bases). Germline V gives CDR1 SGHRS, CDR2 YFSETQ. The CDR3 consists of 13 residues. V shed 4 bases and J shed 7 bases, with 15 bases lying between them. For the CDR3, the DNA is TGCGCCAGCAGCACGGGACTCGGTGGGGAGCAGTACTTC. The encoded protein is CASSTGLGGEQYF. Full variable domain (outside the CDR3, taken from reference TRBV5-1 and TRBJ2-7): KAGVTQTPRYLIKTRGQQVTLSCSPISGHRSVSWYQQTPGQGLQFLFEYFSETQRNKGNFPGRFSGRQFSNSRSEMNVSTLELGDSALYLCASSTGLGGEQYFGPGTRLTVT.

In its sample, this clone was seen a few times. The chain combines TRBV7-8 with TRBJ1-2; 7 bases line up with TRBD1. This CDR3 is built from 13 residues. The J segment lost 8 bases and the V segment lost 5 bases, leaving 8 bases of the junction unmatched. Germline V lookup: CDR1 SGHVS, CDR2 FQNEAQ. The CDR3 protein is CASSDGQDGGYTF. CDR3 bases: TGTGCCAGCAGCGATGGACAGGACGGAGGCTACACCTTC.

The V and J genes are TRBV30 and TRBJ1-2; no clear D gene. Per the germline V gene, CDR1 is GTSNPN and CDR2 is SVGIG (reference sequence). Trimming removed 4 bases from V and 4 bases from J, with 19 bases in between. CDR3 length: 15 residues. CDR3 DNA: TGTGCCTGGATGAGGTTTATCCAGACTAGCTATGGCTACACCTTC. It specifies CAWMRFIQTSYGYTF.

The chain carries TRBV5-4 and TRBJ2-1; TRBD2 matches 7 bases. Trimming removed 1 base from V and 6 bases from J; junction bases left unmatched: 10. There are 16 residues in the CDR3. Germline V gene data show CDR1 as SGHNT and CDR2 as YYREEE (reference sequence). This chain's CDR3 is CASSLYRDYAANEQFF. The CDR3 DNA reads TGTGCCAGCAGCTTGTACCGGGACTACGCTGCCAATGAGCAGTTCTTC. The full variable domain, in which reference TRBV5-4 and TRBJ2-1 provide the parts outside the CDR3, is ETGVTQSPTHLIKTRGQQVTLRCSSQSGHNTVSWYQQALGQGPQFIFQYYREEENGRGNFPPRFSGLQFPNYSSELNVNALELDDSALYLCASSLYRDYAANEQFFGPGTRLTVL.

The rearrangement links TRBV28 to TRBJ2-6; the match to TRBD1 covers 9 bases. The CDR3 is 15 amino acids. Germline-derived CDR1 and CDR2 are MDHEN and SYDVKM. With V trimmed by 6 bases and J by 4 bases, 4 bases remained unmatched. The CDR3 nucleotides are TGTGCCAGCAGCAGGACAGGGGCCGGGGCCAACGTCCTGACTTTC. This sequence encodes CASSRTGAGANVLTF.

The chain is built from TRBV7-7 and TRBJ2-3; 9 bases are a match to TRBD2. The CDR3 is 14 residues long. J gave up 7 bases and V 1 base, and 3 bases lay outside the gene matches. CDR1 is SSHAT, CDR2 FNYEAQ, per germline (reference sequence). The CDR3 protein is CASSLGLAGHTQYF. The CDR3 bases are TGTGCCAGCAGCTTAGGGCTAGCGGGACATACGCAGTATTTT.

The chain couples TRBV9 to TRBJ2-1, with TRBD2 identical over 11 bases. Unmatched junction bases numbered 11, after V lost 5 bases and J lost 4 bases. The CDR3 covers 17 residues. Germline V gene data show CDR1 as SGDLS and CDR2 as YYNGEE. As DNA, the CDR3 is TGTGCCAGCAGTCCCTCGGTAGCGGGGGGGATGTACAATGAGCAGTTCTTC. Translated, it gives CASSPSVAGGMYNEQFF.

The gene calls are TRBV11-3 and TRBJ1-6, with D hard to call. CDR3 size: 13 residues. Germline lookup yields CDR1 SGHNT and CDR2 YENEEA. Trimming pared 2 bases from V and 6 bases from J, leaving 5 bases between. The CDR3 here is CASSLTVNSPLHF. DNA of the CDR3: TGTGCCAGCAGCTTAACAGTTAATTCACCCCTCCACTTT. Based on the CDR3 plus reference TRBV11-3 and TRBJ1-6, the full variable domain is EAGVVQSPRYKIIEKKQPVAFWCNPISGHNTLYWYLQNLGQGPELLIRYENEEAVDDSQLPKDRFSAERLKGVDSTLKIQPAELGDSAVYLCASSLTVNSPLHFGNGTRLTVT.

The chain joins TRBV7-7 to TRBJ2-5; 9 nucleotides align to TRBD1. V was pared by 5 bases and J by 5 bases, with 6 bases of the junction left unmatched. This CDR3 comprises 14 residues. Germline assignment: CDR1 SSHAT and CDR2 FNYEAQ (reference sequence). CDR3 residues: CASSRDRGWETQYF. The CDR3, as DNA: TGTGCCAGCAGCCGCGACAGGGGGTGGGAGACCCAGTACTTC. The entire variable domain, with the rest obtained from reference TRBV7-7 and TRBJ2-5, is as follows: GAGVSQSPRYKVTKRGQDVTLRCDPISSHATLYWYQQALGQGPEFLTYFNYEAQPDKSGLPSDRFSAERPEGSISTLTIQRTEQRDSAMYRCASSRDRGWETQYFGPGTRLLVL.

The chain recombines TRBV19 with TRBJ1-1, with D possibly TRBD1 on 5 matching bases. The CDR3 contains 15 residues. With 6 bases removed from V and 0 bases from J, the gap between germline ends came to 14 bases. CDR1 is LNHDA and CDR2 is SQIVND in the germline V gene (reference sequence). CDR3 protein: CASRGGRSMNTEAFF. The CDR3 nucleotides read TGTGCCAGTAGGGGGGGGAGGTCCATGAACACTGAAGCTTTCTTT.

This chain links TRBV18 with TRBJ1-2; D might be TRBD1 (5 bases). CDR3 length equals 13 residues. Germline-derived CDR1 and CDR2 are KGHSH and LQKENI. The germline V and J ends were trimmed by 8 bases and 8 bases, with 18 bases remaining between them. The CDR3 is CASAGGSNGGYTF. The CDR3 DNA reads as TGTGCCAGCGCGGGGGGGAGCAACGGCGGCTACACCTTC.

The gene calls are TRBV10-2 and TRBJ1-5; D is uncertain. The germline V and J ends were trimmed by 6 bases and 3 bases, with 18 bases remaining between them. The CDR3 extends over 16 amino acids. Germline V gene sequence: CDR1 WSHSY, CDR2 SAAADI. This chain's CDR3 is CASRPPLVPPNQPQHF. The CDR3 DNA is TGCGCCAGCAGACCACCCTTAGTCCCCCCCAATCAGCCCCAGCATTTT.